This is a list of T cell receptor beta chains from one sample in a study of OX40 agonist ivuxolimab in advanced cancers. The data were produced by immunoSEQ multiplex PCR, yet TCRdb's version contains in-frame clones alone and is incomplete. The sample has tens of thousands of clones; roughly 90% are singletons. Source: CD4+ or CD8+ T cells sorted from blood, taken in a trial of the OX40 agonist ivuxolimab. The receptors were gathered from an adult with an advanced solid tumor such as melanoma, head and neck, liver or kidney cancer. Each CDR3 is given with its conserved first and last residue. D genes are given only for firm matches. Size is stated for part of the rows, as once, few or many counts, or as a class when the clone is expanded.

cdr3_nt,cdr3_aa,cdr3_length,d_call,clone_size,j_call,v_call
TGTGCCAGCAGCCCCGTCTCGACAGGGGAGGGCACCGGGGAGCTGTTTTTT,CASSPVSTGEGTGELFF,17,.,few,TRBJ2-2,TRBV5-5
TGTGCCAGCAGCTTAAATGCACTAGCGGACTCTAGTCGCTCCTACAATGAGCAGTTCTTC,CASSLNALADSSRSYNEQFF,20,TRBD2,.,TRBJ2-1,TRBV7-3
TGTGCCATCGCAAGGGATCGCTCTACAGATACGCAGTATTTT,CAIARDRSTDTQYF,14,.,few,TRBJ2-3,TRBV10-3
TGTGCCAGCAGCAGACAGGTCAATCAGCCCCAGCATTTT,CASSRQVNQPQHF,13,.,.,TRBJ1-5,TRBV28
TGTGCCAGCAGTACGCGAGGGTTTGGCTACACCTTC,CASSTRGFGYTF,12,.,.,TRBJ1-2,TRBV6-6
TGTGCCAGCAGCCAGATGGGACAGGGAGGCACTGAAGCTTTCTTT,CASSQMGQGGTEAFF,15,TRBD1,.,TRBJ1-1,TRBV7-3
TGTGCCAGCTCACCGGACAGGGATGAGCAGTTCTTC,CASSPDRDEQFF,12,TRBD1,.,TRBJ2-1,TRBV18
TGCGCCAGCAGCTTGGGCGGTGGGAGCACTGAAGCTTTCTTT,CASSLGGGSTEAFF,14,.,.,TRBJ1-1,TRBV5-1
TGTGCCAGCTCACCACCGGGGGGCGCAGGGGGCCTTGGCACTGAAGCTTTCTTT,CASSPPGGAGGLGTEAFF,18,TRBD1,.,TRBJ1-1,TRBV18
TGTGCCAGCGGGATACAGGGGGCCTATGGAAAACTGTTTTTT,CASGIQGAYGKLFF,14,TRBD1,.,TRBJ1-4,TRBV19
TGTGCCAGCAGCCTTCTCTCTAGCGCCGAGCAGTACTTC,CASSLLSSAEQYF,13,.,.,TRBJ2-7,TRBV5-6
TGTGCCAGCAGTTCAACAGGGGACAATGAGCAGTTCTTC,CASSSTGDNEQFF,13,TRBD1,.,TRBJ2-1,TRBV6-5
TGTGCCAGCAGCGTAGATTCCTGGACAGGGGGCTATGGCTACACCTTC,CASSVDSWTGGYGYTF,16,TRBD1,.,TRBJ1-2,TRBV9
TGTGCCAGCAGCTACCGGACAGGGTGGGATGAAAAACTGTTTTTT,CASSYRTGWDEKLFF,15,TRBD1,.,TRBJ1-4,TRBV7-2
TGTGCCAGCTCACCGGGACAGGGTTCGCAGGAGACCCAGTACTTC,CASSPGQGSQETQYF,15,TRBD1,.,TRBJ2-5,TRBV18
TGCGCCAGCAGCCTCAACACGGGTAGGGGGGGTTCCTACGAGCAGTACTTC,CASSLNTGRGGSYEQYF,17,.,.,TRBJ2-7,TRBV5-1
TGTGCCAGCAGTTCTAGACAGGGGGCAGTCGAGCAGTACTTC,CASSSRQGAVEQYF,14,TRBD1,.,TRBJ2-7,TRBV5-4
TGTGCCAGCTCACTGACAGGGCGGATGGGCGAGCAGTACTTC,CASSLTGRMGEQYF,14,TRBD1,.,TRBJ2-7,TRBV18
TGTGCCAGCAGCGTGAGTGCGGGGGCCCGGGAGCAGTACTTC,CASSVSAGAREQYF,14,.,.,TRBJ2-7,TRBV9
TGTGCCAGCAGCTCTCAAGGACAGGCGTACAATGAGCAGTTCTTC,CASSSQGQAYNEQFF,15,TRBD1,.,TRBJ2-1,TRBV11-1
TGCGCCAGCACCCCAATAGCGGGATCTATTTACGAGCAGTACTTC,CASTPIAGSIYEQYF,15,TRBD2,.,TRBJ2-7,TRBV5-1
TGTGCCAGTACCTACTCCGGAGGGGCTGCAGGAGAGACCCAGTACTTC,CASTYSGGAAGETQYF,16,.,once,TRBJ2-5,TRBV19
TGTGCCAGCAGTTTGGGACAGGGGAATCAGCCCCAGCATTTT,CASSLGQGNQPQHF,14,TRBD1,.,TRBJ1-5,TRBV28
TGTGCCAGCAGCTTAGGGACCGGTGGGGGAGGGGAGACCCAGTACTTC,CASSLGTGGGGETQYF,16,TRBD2,.,TRBJ2-5,TRBV5-6
TGTGCCAGCAGCTTAGCAGAGAACACTGAAGCTTTCTTT,CASSLAENTEAFF,13,.,.,TRBJ1-1,TRBV7-6
TGTGCCAGCAGTGAAGGGGACTACAATGAGCAGTTCTTC,CASSEGDYNEQFF,13,.,.,TRBJ2-1,TRBV6-1
TGTGCCAGCAGCTTCTCAGGGGGCTACACTAACTATGGCTACACCTTC,CASSFSGGYTNYGYTF,16,TRBD1,.,TRBJ1-2,TRBV7-8
TGTGCCAGCAGCAAAAATAAACTAGCGGGCCTTTCCACAGATACGCAGTATTTT,CASSKNKLAGLSTDTQYF,18,.,.,TRBJ2-3,TRBV21-1
TGCAGTCCCCTCGGCGGGCATACGCAGTATTTT,CSPLGGHTQYF,11,.,.,TRBJ2-3,TRBV20-1
TGTGCCTGGAGCAGGGATAGCAATCAGCCCCAGCATTTT,CAWSRDSNQPQHF,13,.,.,TRBJ1-5,TRBV30
TGCGCCAGCAGCTTGGGGGGACAGGTGTACAATGAGCAGTTCTTC,CASSLGGQVYNEQFF,15,TRBD1,.,TRBJ2-1,TRBV5-1
TGTGCCAGTAGGGACAGTTTCGGGAATCAGCCCCAGCATTTT,CASRDSFGNQPQHF,14,.,once,TRBJ1-5,TRBV19
TGTGCCAGCAGTTACTGGGGACAGGGTCCGAATGAGCAGTTCTTC,CASSYWGQGPNEQFF,15,TRBD1,.,TRBJ2-1,TRBV6-5
TGTGCCAGCAGTTTGGATAGCGGGAGGCGATCGGGAACCGGGGAGCTGTTTTTT,CASSLDSGRRSGTGELFF,18,TRBD2,.,TRBJ2-2,TRBV28
TGTGCCATCGGGTCGGGGGGAACAACTAATGAAAAACTGTTTTTT,CAIGSGGTTNEKLFF,15,.,.,TRBJ1-4,TRBV10-3
TGCGCCAGCAGCCCGACAGGGTCACGGGAAAAACTGTTTTTT,CASSPTGSREKLFF,14,TRBD1,.,TRBJ1-4,TRBV5-1
TGTGCCAGCAGTTTACCTATAGCGGGGGACTACAATGAGCAGTTCTTC,CASSLPIAGDYNEQFF,16,TRBD2,.,TRBJ2-1,TRBV28
TGTGCCAGCAGGGCGACATATAACTATGGCTACACCTTC,CASRATYNYGYTF,13,.,.,TRBJ1-2,TRBV6-5
TGTGCCAGCAGTTTAAGGTCCGGGAGGGCCGGAAATGAGCAGTTCTTC,CASSLRSGRAGNEQFF,16,TRBD2,.,TRBJ2-1,TRBV27
TGTGCCAGCAGCTTTCGTGAGAACACTGAAGCTTTCTTT,CASSFRENTEAFF,13,.,.,TRBJ1-1,TRBV11-3
TGTGCCAGCAGCCCACCGGGGACAGGGAATCATCAGCCCCAGCATTTT,CASSPPGTGNHQPQHF,16,TRBD1,.,TRBJ1-5,TRBV4-2
TGTGCCAGTAGTATAGGGGGCGGGATTACCTATGGCTACACCTTC,CASSIGGGITYGYTF,15,.,.,TRBJ1-2,TRBV19
TGTGCCAGCAGCGTAGGATCAGGGGTCGAGACAGATACGCAGTATTTT,CASSVGSGVETDTQYF,16,.,.,TRBJ2-3,TRBV9
TGTGCCAGCCGAAAGGCCGGCTACGAGCAGTACTTC,CASRKAGYEQYF,12,.,.,TRBJ2-7,TRBV5-6